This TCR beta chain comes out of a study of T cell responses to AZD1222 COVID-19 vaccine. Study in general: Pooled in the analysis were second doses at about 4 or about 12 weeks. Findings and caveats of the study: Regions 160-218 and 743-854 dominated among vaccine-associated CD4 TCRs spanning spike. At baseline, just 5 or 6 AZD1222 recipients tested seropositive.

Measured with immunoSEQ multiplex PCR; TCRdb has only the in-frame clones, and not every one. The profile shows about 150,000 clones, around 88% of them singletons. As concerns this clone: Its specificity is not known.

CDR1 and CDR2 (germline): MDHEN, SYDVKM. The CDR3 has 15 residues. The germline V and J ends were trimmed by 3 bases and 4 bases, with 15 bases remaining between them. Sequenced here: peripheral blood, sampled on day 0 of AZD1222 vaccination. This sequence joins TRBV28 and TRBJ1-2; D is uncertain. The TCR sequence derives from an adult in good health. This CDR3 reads CASSLVTGIGYGYTF. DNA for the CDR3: TGTGCCAGCAGTTTGGTGACCGGGATTGGCTATGGCTACACCTTC.